This T cell receptor beta chain was captured in a study of blood T cell repertoires in COVID-19. Study background: Some COVID-19 samples were acute and others convalescent; all came from the United States, Italy and Spain. From T cells, B-cell-depleted T cells, or PBMCs came the material, which was cDNA or gDNA.

The CDR3 runs to 15 residues. Germline assignment: CDR1 MNHEY and CDR2 SVGAGI. V trimming: 2 bases; J trimming: 5 bases; junction bases outside the gene matches: 3. In the authors' methods: Amplifying reference gene primers gave estimates of nucleated cell counts. Sequenced by immunoSEQ multiplex PCR; TCRdb stores in-frame clones only, minus some. The DNA gave D and trimming, while V, J and clone size come from that table. The sample lists 90,000 or so clones, roughly 77% occurring once. The genes are TRBV6-5 and TRBJ2-1; 10 nucleotides align to TRBD2. The TCR sequence derives from a human donor in a cohort sampled during active COVID-19. Sequenced input: peripheral blood. The CDR3 bases are TGTGCCAGCAGTTACGGACTAGCGGTACACAATGAGCAGTTCTTC. It codes for CASSYGLAVHNEQFF.